A single sample gave rise to the 26 T cell receptor beta chains below, sequenced in a study of T cells in Graves' hyperthyroidism and ophthalmopathy. It was RNA transcripts that yielded the amplified TCR beta CDR3 regions. The HTBI set primed first-round TCR CDR3 RT-PCR. MiXCR, applied by TCRdb to the multiplex PCR reads, yields one record per CDR3 protein. Of over 650,000 distinct CDR3 sequences detected, about a sixth appear once; the ten largest clones hold approximately 8.4%. Sequencing input: blood. Source of these receptors: a man aged 18 to 30 with Graves' hyperthyroidism.

This clonotype was recorded many times. V gene TRBV20-1 combines with J gene TRBJ2-5; TRBD2 matches at 7 bases. The V and J ends lost 6 bases and 1 base, in that order; junction bases with no gene match: 17. This CDR3 has 17 amino acids. Per germline, CDR1 DFQATT and CDR2 SNEGSKA (reference sequence). CDR3 nucleotide sequence: TGCAGTGCCTTTTGCGGGAGATCTGCCCATTGCCAAGAGACCCAGTACTTC. The encoded protein is CSAFCGRSAHCQETQYF.

V and J are TRBV2 and TRBJ2-4; D unclear. Germline V lookup: CDR1 SNHLY, CDR2 FYNNEI. V was trimmed by 3 bases and J by 0 bases, leaving 3 bases between them. The CDR3 consists of 13 residues. The CDR3 sequence is CASSDRAKNIQYF. The CDR3 bases are TGTGCCAGCAGTGACAGAGCCAAAAACATTCAGTACTTC.

This clonotype was seen at least ten times. J is TRBJ2-1 and V is TRBV6-2 or TRBV6-3, with 10 bases that match TRBD1. V lost 6 bases to trimming and J lost 6 bases; unmatched junction nucleotides: 5. Germline CDR1 MNHEY, CDR2 SVGEGT. The CDR3 extends over 14 amino acids. DNA for the CDR3: TGTGCCAGCAGAAGGACAGGGGGAGGCAATGAGCAGTTCTTC. Encoded protein: CASRRTGGGNEQFF.

V and J are TRBV20-1 and TRBJ1-3, with a weak D call TRBD1 (6 bases). The CDR3 is 15 amino acids. The germline V gene encodes CDR1 DFQATT and CDR2 SNEGSKA (reference sequence). The germline V and J ends were trimmed by 6 bases and 3 bases, with 18 bases remaining between them. CDR3 in DNA: TGCAGTGCAGGCGACCTGAGGGGGGGTGGAAACACCATATATTTT. Translation: CSAGDLRGGGNTIYF.

This clonotype was counted only a few times. The junction differs from germline at one of its ends, possibly a read error. The chain links TRBV3-1 to TRBJ2-2; D is perhaps TRBD1 or TRBD2 (6 bases each). CDR3 length equals 15 residues. Germline V gene sequence: CDR1 LGHDT, CDR2 YNNKEL (reference sequence). This CDR3 reads CASNQGGINTGELFF. Written as DNA, the CDR3 is TGTGCCAGCAACCAAGGGGGGATTAACACCGGGGAGCTGTTTTTT. Supplemented by reference TRBV3-1 and TRBJ2-2, the full variable domain reads DTAVSQTPKYLVTQMGNDKSIKCEQNLGHDTMYWYKQDSKKFLKIMFSYNNKELIINETVPNRFSPKSPDKAHLNLHINSLELGDSAVYFCASNQGGINTGELFFGEGSRLTVL.

This clonotype was seen repeatedly, ten times or more. The V and J genes are TRBV28 and TRBJ2-5, with TRBD2 matching over 8 bases. CDR1 MDHEN and CDR2 SYDVKM come from the germline V gene. The CDR3 sequence is 17 residues long. After removal of 1 base from V and 4 bases from J, the junction contained 11 bases not matched to a gene. CDR3 residues: CASSLLAGRSEGETQYF. CDR3 nucleotides: TGTGCCAGCAGTTTATTAGCGGGACGAAGTGAAGGAGAGACCCAGTACTTC. Full variable domain (rest looked up from reference TRBV28 and TRBJ2-5): DVKVTQSSRYLVKRTGEKVFLECVQDMDHENMFWYRQDPGLGLRLIYFSYDVKMKEKGDIPEGYSVSREKKERFSLILESASTNQTSMYLCASSLLAGRSEGETQYFGPGTRLLVL.

The chain couples TRBV29-1 to TRBJ1-1, with D perhaps matching TRBD1 (5 bases). The CDR3 is made up of 13 amino acids. Germline V gives CDR1 SQVTM, CDR2 ANQGSEA. Between the trimmed V and J ends, which lost 7 bases and 2 bases, there was a span of 14 bases. The CDR3 sequence is CSGGGGINTEAFF. DNA for the CDR3: TGCAGCGGGGGGGGGGGAATTAACACTGAAGCTTTCTTT.

The rearrangement links TRBV5-1 to TRBJ2-2, with TRBD1 as a possible D gene (6 bases). Germline V gene data show CDR1 as SGHRS and CDR2 as YFSETQ. V lost 5 bases, J lost 4 bases, and 18 bases lay in between. The CDR3 is 16 amino acids. CDR3 in DNA: TGCGCCAGCAGACCGTCCGGGGACACTACCACCGGGGAGCTGTTTTTT. Translating it yields CASRPSGDTTTGELFF.

This clonotype occurred many times. The chain carries TRBV6-2 or TRBV6-3 and TRBJ1-2, with D possibly TRBD1 on 6 matching bases. The V end was cut by 5 bases, the J end by 4 bases, with 11 bases between. Per germline, CDR1 MNHEY and CDR2 SVGEGT. This CDR3 is 13 amino acids long. CDR3 DNA sequence: TGTGCCAGCAGTCCACGGACAGTCTATGGCTACACCTTC. Translated: CASSPRTVYGYTF.

This clonotype was picked up a small number of times. The chain carries TRBV20-1 and TRBJ2-5; tentatively, D is TRBD1 (6 bases). In germline, CDR1 is DFQATT, CDR2 SNEGSKA (reference sequence). The CDR3 extends over 12 amino acids. CDR3 bases: TGCAGCGTTGAACGAGGGGGAGAGACCCAGTACTTC. Amino acids: CSVERGGETQYF.

With respect to this clonotype: It is likely a read error: a sequence one base away is far more abundant. It is likely a read error, because the conserved phenylalanine at the end of the CDR3 is missing. J is TRBJ2-5 and V is TRBV7-2; no definite D call. Trimming removed 3 bases at V and 5 bases at J, with 4 bases between. There are 11 residues in the CDR3. Germline-derived CDR1 and CDR2 are SGHTA and FQGNSA. The DNA of the CDR3 is TGTGCCAGCAGCTTCACGGAGACCCAGTACCTC. It yields the protein CASSFTETQYL.

This clonotype occurred a few times. This sequence joins TRBV20-1 and TRBJ2-2; TRBD2 matches at 11 bases. This CDR3 region has 18 residues. Per the germline V gene, CDR1 is DFQATT and CDR2 is SNEGSKA (reference sequence). The junction had 15 bases not matched to a gene; V was cut back by 2 bases and J by 7 bases. The CDR3 nucleotides are TGCAGTGCTAGATCCCCAGGGCTAGCGGGAGGCGTTAGCGGGGAGCTGTTTTTT. It specifies CSARSPGLAGGVSGELFF.

This clonotype was counted a single time. In DNA form, the CDR3 reads TGCAGTGCTAGTGGCATAGCGGGAGGGGGTCAAGATACGCAGTATTTT. Translation: CSASGIAGGGQDTQYF. The V and J genes are TRBV20-1 and TRBJ2-3, with TRBD2 matching over 11 bases. Trimming cost V 3 bases and J 5 bases; bases outside gene matches: 10. The germline V gene encodes CDR1 DFQATT and CDR2 SNEGSKA (reference sequence). The CDR3 covers 16 residues.

This clonotype appeared once. This sequence joins TRBV19 and TRBJ2-3; tentatively, D is TRBD1 (5 bases). Germline CDR1 reads LNHDA; CDR2 reads SQIVND (reference sequence). The CDR3 has 15 residues. Trimming shortened V by 1 base and J by 0 bases, and 8 bases separated the two germline ends. CDR3 DNA sequence: TGTGCCAGTAGTATAGGACAGACTAGCACAGATACGCAGTATTTT. Protein sequence: CASSIGQTSTDTQYF.

The chain employs TRBV6-1 and TRBJ1-3; D not resolved. Germline CDR1 reads MNHNS; CDR2 reads SASEGT. The CDR3 consists of 16 residues. V dropped 6 bases and J dropped 0 bases, with 15 bases sitting between them. DNA for the CDR3: TGTGCCAGCAGCCGACCCGGACTGATCTCTGGAAACACCATATATTTT. It yields the protein CASSRPGLISGNTIYF.

A few counts support this clonotype. CDR3: CASSLWRTGYTEAFF. CDR3 sequence (DNA): TGTGCCAGCAGTTTGTGGCGGACAGGGTACACTGAAGCTTTCTTT. This chain uses TRBV28 with TRBJ1-1; 8 nucleotides line up with TRBD1. CDR3 size: 15 residues. Germline CDR1 and CDR2: MDHEN and SYDVKM. J was trimmed by 3 bases and V by 3 bases; bases with no gene match: 6. The entire variable domain, with the rest obtained from reference TRBV28 and TRBJ1-1, is as follows: DVKVTQSSRYLVKRTGEKVFLECVQDMDHENMFWYRQDPGLGLRLIYFSYDVKMKEKGDIPEGYSVSREKKERFSLILESASTNQTSMYLCASSLWRTGYTEAFFGQGTRLTVV.

This clonotype was counted ten times or more. The chain links TRBV2 to TRBJ2-7; D gene unclear. This CDR3 spans 15 amino acids. V was shortened by 6 bases and J by 2 bases, with 17 bases between the two germline ends. Germline CDR1 reads SNHLY; CDR2 reads FYNNEI. The CDR3 DNA follows: TGTGCCAGCAGGGGCATGCCGGGTCCCCCCTACGAGCAGTACTTC. It codes for CASRGMPGPPYEQYF.

This clonotype was seen many times. This chain's CDR3 is CASSYFVISYEQYF. Here the CDR3 DNA reads TGTGCCAGCAGTTACTTTGTCATCTCCTACGAGCAGTACTTC. The rearrangement joins TRBV6-4 to TRBJ2-7; D is unresolved. With 5 bases removed from V and 0 bases from J, the gap between germline ends came to 11 bases. The CDR3 runs 14 residues. Germline lookup yields CDR1 MRHNA and CDR2 SNTAGT.

This clonotype was picked up a small number of times. CDR3 in DNA: TGTGCCAGCAGCCCTGTCTCCCTGCGGAATTCACCCCTCCACTTT. Protein sequence: CASSPVSLRNSPLHF. The rearrangement uses TRBV28 and TRBJ1-6; D not certain. The ends were cut back, 6 bases at V and 7 bases at J, with 16 bases in the middle. CDR1 MDHEN and CDR2 SYDVKM come from the germline V gene. The CDR3 consists of 15 residues.

This clonotype was seen at least ten times. The CDR3 nucleotides are TGCAGCGTATATGCCGGGACAGGGTCGTACGAGCAGTACTTC. Encoded protein: CSVYAGTGSYEQYF. The gene calls are TRBV29-1 and TRBJ2-7; 9 nucleotides line up with TRBD1. Germline lookup yields CDR1 SQVTM and CDR2 ANQGSEA. V lost 6 bases to trimming and J lost 4 bases; unmatched junction nucleotides: 10. CDR3 length: 14 amino acids.

This clonotype was seen repeatedly, ten times or more. The rearrangement joins TRBV6-1 to TRBJ1-1; 8 nucleotides match TRBD1. V lost 2 bases to trimming and J lost 1 base; unmatched junction nucleotides: 6. This CDR3 spans 16 amino acids. Germline values: CDR1 MNHNS, CDR2 SASEGT. CDR3 protein: CASSEIGDRGNTEAFF. The CDR3 coding sequence is TGTGCCAGCAGTGAAATAGGCGACAGGGGGAACACTGAAGCTTTCTTT.

This clonotype was detected ten times or more. V gene TRBV11-3 combines with J gene TRBJ2-1, with TRBD2 matching over 10 bases. With 2 bases clipped from V and 2 bases from J, the junction kept 3 bases outside the gene matches. This CDR3 comprises 16 residues. Germline V lookup: CDR1 SGHNT, CDR2 YENEEA. The CDR3 DNA sequence: TGTGCCAGCAGCTTATCGGGGACTAGCGCCTACAATGAGCAGTTCTTC. Its translation: CASSLSGTSAYNEQFF.

This clonotype was found a few times. The chain has TRBV5-8 and TRBJ1-1; 7 bases are a match to TRBD1. Germline assignment: CDR1 SGHTS and CDR2 YDEGEE. The CDR3 runs 12 residues. The ends lost 3 bases at V and 11 bases at J; junction bases unmatched: 7. CDR3 nucleotides: TGTGCCAGCAGCTCAACAGGGGTTGGGGCTTTCTTT. Translated: CASSSTGVGAFF.

This clonotype appeared many times. The chain couples TRBV6-5 to TRBJ2-7; TRBD2 is a possible D gene (5 bases). CDR3 size: 15 residues. The V gene lost 2 bases and the J gene lost 7 bases, with 18 bases spanning the gap. Germline V gene data show CDR1 as MNHEY and CDR2 as SVGAGI. This CDR3 is CASSYESGPRREQYF. In DNA form, the CDR3 reads TGTGCCAGCAGTTACGAGAGCGGACCCCGGAGGGAGCAGTACTTC.

This clonotype came up many times. The V call is TRBV3-1, the J call TRBJ2-1; no firm D call. V lost 1 base, J lost 12 bases, and 13 bases lay in between. The CDR3 spans 13 residues. Germline assignment: CDR1 LGHDT and CDR2 YNNKEL (reference sequence). The CDR3, as DNA: TGTGCCAGCAGCCAAGTTCCGTCTATCGGGCAGTTCTTC. Translated, it gives CASSQVPSIGQFF.

At least ten counts were recorded for this clonotype. The J gene is TRBJ2-3, the V gene TRBV7-2; no firm D call. This CDR3 region has 14 residues. Per germline, CDR1 SGHTA and CDR2 FQGNSA. V was clipped by 6 bases and J by 3 bases, with 13 bases between them. This CDR3 reads CASSPAPWTDTQYF. The CDR3, as DNA: TGTGCCAGCAGTCCCGCGCCGTGGACAGATACGCAGTATTTT.